What follows are 20 T cell receptor beta chains derived from one specimen sequenced in a study of CD8 T cells in ankylosing spondylitis. TCRdb reprocessed the 5' RACE reads via MiXCR and lists one record per CDR3 protein. The sample yields 200,000 to 250,000 distinct CDR3 sequences, roughly a tenth seen once. The sequencing input was blood, either unsorted or a sorted T cell fraction (not recorded which). The source of these receptors is a male donor with ankylosing spondylitis or in good health (not recorded which).

This clonotype has at least ten counts. The V gene is TRBV5-1, the J gene TRBJ2-2; D unresolved. The CDR3 covers 13 residues. Germline CDR1 and CDR2: SGHRS and YFSETQ. The ends were cut back, 4 bases at V and 0 bases at J, with 4 bases in the middle. Here the CDR3 DNA reads TGCGCCAGCAGCACCGCGAACACCGGGGAGCTGTTTTTT. It is translated as CASSTANTGELFF.

The table lists this clonotype with many counts. This chain connects TRBV29-1 to TRBJ1-1; D not certain. This CDR3 is 13 amino acids long. Germline lookup yields CDR1 SQVTM and CDR2 ANQGSEA. The V end was cut by 1 base, the J end by 3 bases, with 9 bases between. CDR3 sequence: CSVEASRDTEAFF. DNA of the CDR3: TGCAGCGTTGAAGCGAGCCGGGACACTGAAGCTTTCTTT.

This clonotype was recorded at least ten times. The chain combines TRBV4-2 with TRBJ2-7; D is ambiguous. In germline, CDR1 is LGHNA, CDR2 YNFKEQ. This CDR3 has 14 residues. V was shortened by 2 bases and J by 1 base, with 9 bases between the two germline ends. CDR3 nucleotides: TGTGCCAGCAGCCAAAAATTCCCTTCCTACGAGCAGTACTTC. It encodes CASSQKFPSYEQYF.

This clonotype showed up many times. The J gene is TRBJ2-1, the V gene TRBV9; D may correspond to TRBD1 or TRBD2 (5 bases each). V lost 6 bases, J lost 0 bases, and 16 bases lay in between. CDR1 and CDR2 (germline): SGDLS, YYNGEE. CDR3 size: 16 residues. CDR3 DNA: TGTGCCAGCACCCATTCGAGGGGCCTCTCCTACAATGAGCAGTTCTTC. Its translation is CASTHSRGLSYNEQFF.

This clonotype has ten or more counts. This chain joins TRBV11-2 and TRBJ2-3; D unresolved. The V end was cut by 3 bases, the J end by 4 bases, with 14 bases between. The CDR3 length is 15 residues. The germline gives CDR1 SGHAT, CDR2 FQNNGV. CDR3 DNA: TGTGCCAGCAGCTTGGTACTCGCCCTCCCAGATACGCAGTATTTT. Protein: CASSLVLALPDTQYF.

This clonotype was observed many times. J is TRBJ2-1 and V is TRBV10-3; 7 bases are shared with TRBD2. Per the germline V gene, CDR1 is ENHRY and CDR2 is SYGVKD. This CDR3 is built from 15 residues. Germline trimming cut 8 bases from V and 5 bases from J; bases unmatched to any gene: 12. The CDR3: CAIGASGDLDNEQFF. In nucleotides, the CDR3 is TGTGCCATCGGGGCTAGCGGCGACCTGGACAATGAGCAGTTCTTC.

This chain links TRBV6-1 with TRBJ2-2, with no clear D. Germline CDR1 is MNHNS and CDR2 is SASEGT. The CDR3 has 14 amino acids. V dropped 6 bases and J dropped 0 bases, with 8 bases sitting between them. This CDR3 reads CASSRQANTGELFF. The CDR3 bases are TGTGCCAGCAGCCGCCAGGCGAACACCGGGGAGCTGTTTTTT.

This clonotype was seen repeatedly, ten times or more. The CDR3 bases are TGCAGTGCCAGGACTTTGCGGGATTACAATGAGCAGTTCTTC. This gives the protein CSARTLRDYNEQFF. The chain is built from TRBV20-1 and TRBJ2-1; TRBD2 is a possible D gene (6 bases). The CDR3 runs to 14 residues. V shed 6 bases and J shed 4 bases, with 16 bases lying between them. CDR1 DFQATT and CDR2 SNEGSKA come from the germline V gene (reference sequence).

This clonotype was observed at least ten times. V is TRBV25-1 and J is TRBJ1-4, with a possible D match to TRBD1 (5 bases). The V gene's germline CDR1 is MGHDK and CDR2 SYGVNS. V was pared by 1 base and J by 7 bases, with 16 bases between. The CDR3 loop spans 16 amino acids. The CDR3 DNA sequence: TGTGCCAGCAGTGAATTGACTGCCGTCGGGGGTGAAAAACTGTTTTTT. Translated, it gives CASSELTAVGGEKLFF.

In its sample, this clonotype was seen once. The chain carries TRBV10-3 and TRBJ1-1; no definite D call. This CDR3 is 14 amino acids long. V dropped 2 bases and J dropped 5 bases, with 12 bases sitting between them. CDR1 and CDR2 (germline): ENHRY, SYGVKD. In DNA form, the CDR3 reads TGTGCCATCAGTGAGAGGAAAGAAGAGACTGAAGCTTTCTTT. Translated, it gives CAISERKEETEAFF.

This clonotype was seen a few times. The chain links TRBV6-2 or TRBV6-3 to TRBJ2-1, with D hard to call. From germline, CDR1 is MNHEY and CDR2 SVGEGT. The CDR3 extends over 14 amino acids. Trimming left V 2 bases short and J 7 bases short, with 12 bases between. The CDR3 bases are TGTGCCAGCAGTTACGGTCAGGTTCGGAATGAGCAGTTCTTC. This gives the protein CASSYGQVRNEQFF.

The rearrangement joins TRBV6-1 to TRBJ1-5, with a weak D call TRBD1 (6 bases). This CDR3 spans 15 amino acids. V dropped 6 bases and J dropped 0 bases, with 12 bases sitting between them. Looked up from germline, CDR1 is MNHNS and CDR2 is SASEGT. The CDR3 reads CASRVGQSSNQPQHF. CDR3 coding DNA: TGTGCCAGCAGAGTAGGACAGTCTAGCAATCAGCCCCAGCATTTT.

This clonotype showed up many times. The chain uses TRBV21-1 and TRBJ1-3; the D call in the table, TRBD1, was not verified against the DNA. TRBV21-1 is designated a pseudogene. The CDR3 length is 18 residues. The CDR3 sequence is CASSKEERAGGSGNTIYF. The CDR3 DNA is TGTGCCAGCAGCAAAGAGGAGAGGGCAGGGGGTAGTGGAAACACCATATATTTT.

This clonotype has a count of ten or more. The rearrangement links TRBV5-1 to TRBJ2-2, with 7 bases aligning to TRBD2. This CDR3 is 15 amino acids long. CDR1 is SGHRS, CDR2 YFSETQ, per germline. Losses at the gene ends were 4 bases for V and 4 bases for J; bases not matched to a gene: 7. The CDR3 DNA reads as TGCGCCAGCAGCCTGGGAGGGGCTGTCACCGGGGAGCTGTTTTTT. It encodes CASSLGGAVTGELFF.

In its sample, this clonotype was seen many times. V gene TRBV7-8 combines with J gene TRBJ2-7, with TRBD1 as a possible D gene (6 bases). Germline V CDR1 and CDR2: SGHVS, FQNEAQ. This CDR3 contains 16 residues. Trimming shortened V by 4 bases and J by 1 base, and 17 bases separated the two germline ends. CDR3 nucleotides: TGTGCCAGCAGCTCGGGTACTCCAGGGGTTTCCTACGAGCAGTACTTC. As protein: CASSSGTPGVSYEQYF. Based on the CDR3 plus reference TRBV7-8 and TRBJ2-7, the full variable domain is GAGVSQSPRYKVAKRGQDVALRCDPISGHVSLFWYQQALGQGPEFLTYFQNEAQLDKSGLPSDRFFAERPEGSVSTLKIQRTQQEDSAVYLCASSSGTPGVSYEQYFGPGTRLTVT.

The chain recombines TRBV11-3 with TRBJ1-2; a possible D gene is TRBD1 (5 bases). From germline, CDR1 is SGHNT and CDR2 YENEEA. Trimming removed 3 bases from V and 8 bases from J, with 16 bases in between. The length of the CDR3 is 14 residues. The CDR3 DNA follows: TGTGCCAGCAGCTTCGACCGGGACTCCAAGGGCTACACCTTC. Its translation: CASSFDRDSKGYTF.

The sample holds many counts of this clonotype. The CDR3 bases are TGCAGTGCTAGAGGGGGGCCGGGAACTAACTATGGCTACACCTTC. Translated, it gives CSARGGPGTNYGYTF. V gene TRBV20-1 combines with J gene TRBJ1-2, with D maybe TRBD1 (6 bases). Between the trimmed V and J ends, which lost 1 base and 0 bases, there was a span of 12 bases. The germline gives CDR1 DFQATT, CDR2 SNEGSKA (reference sequence). This CDR3 is 15 amino acids long.

In its sample, this clonotype was seen many times. The gene calls are TRBV12-3 or TRBV12-4 and TRBJ1-1, with a possible D match to TRBD1 (5 bases). The V end was cut by 5 bases, the J end by 11 bases, with 18 bases between. The CDR3 has 13 residues. CDR3 coding DNA: TGTGCCAGCAGTGGACAATCGGGGGGTGCGGCTTTCTTT. Translated: CASSGQSGGAAFF.

This clonotype was picked up many times. The genes are TRBV6-1 and TRBJ2-4; D tentatively fits TRBD1 or TRBD2 (6 bases each). The V gene's germline CDR1 is MNHNS and CDR2 SASEGT. The CDR3 contains 13 residues. Trimming stripped 7 bases from V and 7 bases from J, with 14 bases between. The CDR3, as DNA: TGTGCCAGCATGAGGGTAGGGGGGAACATTCAGTACTTC. This encodes CASMRVGGNIQYF.

This clonotype came up many times. V gene TRBV12-3 or TRBV12-4 combines with J gene TRBJ1-3; D remains unclear. The CDR3 contains 13 residues. V was pared by 4 bases and J by 1 base, with 5 bases between. CDR3 protein: CASSYGSGNTIYF. In nucleotides, the CDR3 is TGTGCCAGCAGTTACGGATCTGGAAACACCATATATTTT.